This TCR beta chain was identified in a study of STAT3 mutations in large granular lymphocyte leukemia. Worth noting for this clone: The target antigen is unknown.

The CDR3 runs to 15 residues. Germline loops: CDR1 MNHNY, CDR2 SVGAGI (reference sequence). J was trimmed by 1 base and V by 7 bases; bases with no gene match: 4. Study outcomes and limitations: In several patients, dominant TCR clone burden exceeded STAT3 mutant burden, suggesting STAT3 mutation arose secondarily. Some patients had persisting codominant clonotypes that could mask small clones. Variable sampling intervals and differing treatment regimens complicated linking therapy response to TCR clonal burden changes. Every T-LGLL patient had at least one immunodominant TCRbeta clonotype. After therapy, about 35% of the 18 patients switched clonotypes, all new clones STAT3 wild type.

Repertoires were generated with immunoSEQ multiplex PCR, while TCRdb's copy carries only in-frame clones and drops some. The sample lists fewer than 20,000 clones, about 83% occurring once. Sequencing used peripheral blood mononuclear cells. This TCR was recovered from a man between 45 and 60 years old with T-cell large granular lymphocyte leukemia. Some clones in this sample may be carry-over from other donors' samples. The rearrangement links TRBV6-6 to TRBJ1-5; 10 positions match TRBD1. CDR3 in DNA: TGTGCCAGCACAAAGGACAGGGGGAGCAATCAGCCCCAGCATTTT. This codes for CASTKDRGSNQPQHF.